Listed here are 15 T cell receptor beta chains from one sample, sequenced in a study of T-cell memory formation after mild COVID-19. TCRdb passed the 5' RACE reads through MiXCR, listing each CDR3 protein once. This table holds roughly 260,000 distinct CDR3 sequences, roughly 15% found once. Sequencing was performed on PBMCs or a T cell subset sorted from them (not recorded which). These receptors came from a man aged 18 to 29 who had mild COVID-19 (a few samples of this study predate the infection). Cell type and time point are not known.

This clonotype was seen at least ten times. The CDR3 sequence is CASSEQGEGYEQYF. The CDR3, as DNA: TGCGCCAGCAGCGAACAGGGGGAAGGCTACGAGCAGTACTTC. The rearrangement joins TRBV5-1 to TRBJ2-7, with 8 bases lining up with TRBD1. The germline CDR1 and CDR2 sequences are SGHRS and YFSETQ. CDR3 length: 14 amino acids. V trimming: 4 bases; J trimming: 3 bases; junction bases outside the gene matches: 6.

The table lists this clonotype with a few counts. V usage is TRBV9 and J usage is TRBJ2-1, with D possibly being TRBD1 (7 bases). V gave up 3 bases and J gave up 0 bases, with 13 bases separating them. The CDR3 length is 16 residues. Germline CDR1 reads SGDLS; CDR2 reads YYNGEE. CDR3 DNA: TGTGCCAGCAGCGCAGGGGGGACAGCCTCCTACAATGAGCAGTTCTTC. As protein: CASSAGGTASYNEQFF.

The rearrangement joins TRBV7-9 to TRBJ1-2; no firm D call. CDR3 size: 11 residues. Germline CDR1 SEHNR, CDR2 FQNEAQ (reference sequence). V was shortened by 5 bases and J by 10 bases, with 11 bases between the two germline ends. In DNA, the CDR3 is TGTGCCAGCAGCCCCGACTCTCTCTACACCTTC. Its protein is CASSPDSLYTF.

The rearrangement links TRBV28 to TRBJ1-1; TRBD1 matches 8 bases. The germline gives CDR1 MDHEN, CDR2 SYDVKM. This CDR3 comprises 15 residues. With V trimmed by 1 base and J by 8 bases, 9 bases remained unmatched. Here the CDR3 DNA reads TGTGCCAGCAGTTTATTTCAGGGGGCAGGAGCGGAAGCTTTCTTT. Its translation: CASSLFQGAGAEAFF.

The chain links TRBV4-3 to TRBJ2-3; D is ambiguous. CDR1 and CDR2 from the germline V gene are LGHNA and YSLEER. V was clipped by 1 base and J by 0 bases, with 11 bases between them. The CDR3 length is 16 residues. The DNA of the CDR3 is TGCGCCAGCAGCCAAGCCCTCAACCCTAGCACAGATACGCAGTATTTT. This codes for CASSQALNPSTDTQYF.

The rearrangement joins TRBV24-1 to TRBJ1-4; 8 nucleotides match TRBD1. J was trimmed by 2 bases and V by 3 bases; bases with no gene match: 1. CDR1 KGHDR and CDR2 SFDVKD come from the germline V gene. The CDR3 has 15 amino acids. CDR3 in DNA: TGTGCCACCAGTGATGCAGGGGGCACTAATGAAAAACTGTTTTTT. Translating gives CATSDAGGTNEKLFF.

The sample holds a few counts of this clonotype. The genes are TRBV7-2 and TRBJ2-1, with D hard to call. CDR1 is SGHTA, CDR2 FQGNSA, per germline. V was clipped by 5 bases and J by 6 bases, with 11 bases between them. CDR3 length: 13 amino acids. The CDR3 sequence: CASSQIYSNEQFF. The CDR3, as DNA: TGTGCCAGCAGCCAAATCTACAGCAATGAGCAGTTCTTC. Complete variable domain (other parts from reference TRBV7-2 and TRBJ2-1): GAGVSQSPSNKVTEKGKDVELRCDPISGHTALYWYRQSLGQGLEFLIYFQGNSAPDKSGLPSDRFSAERTGGSVSTLTIQRTQQEDSAVYLCASSQIYSNEQFFGPGTRLTVL.

This clonotype was detected only a few times. The chain couples TRBV5-1 to TRBJ2-7; D unclear. Germline CDR1 and CDR2: SGHRS and YFSETQ. The V and J ends lost 0 bases and 3 bases respectively, with 10 bases between them. CDR3 length equals 14 residues. CDR3 protein: CASSLGAGDYEQYV. In DNA, the CDR3 is TGCGCCAGCAGCTTGGGGGCCGGCGACTACGAGCAGTACGTC.

This clonotype showed up just a few times. The chain carries TRBV2 and TRBJ1-3, with D unresolved. The CDR3 consists of 14 residues. Trimming left V 2 bases short and J 0 bases short, with 5 bases between. CDR1 is SNHLY and CDR2 is FYNNEI in the germline V gene. CDR3 loop: CASSEQSSGNTIYF. CDR3 bases: TGTGCCAGCAGTGAACAGAGCTCTGGAAACACCATATATTTT.

V gene TRBV7-2 combines with J gene TRBJ2-3; 12 bases are shared with TRBD2. CDR1 SGHTA and CDR2 FQGNSA come from the germline V gene. Trimming cost V 5 bases and J 2 bases; bases outside gene matches: 11. The CDR3 is made up of 18 amino acids. In DNA form, the CDR3 reads TGTGCCAGCAGCCGACTCCTAGCGGGGGGGCCTCCCACAGATACGCAGTATTTT. This translates into CASSRLLAGGPPTDTQYF.

The sample holds a few counts of this clonotype. J is TRBJ2-5 and V is TRBV5-1; 7 bases align to TRBD2. The length of the CDR3 is 15 residues. V gave up 2 bases and J gave up 2 bases; unmatched junction bases: 6. Germline V gene data show CDR1 as SGHRS and CDR2 as YFSETQ. This CDR3 reads CASSFSGGNQETQYF. The CDR3 nucleotides are TGCGCCAGCAGCTTTTCCGGGGGGAATCAAGAGACCCAGTACTTC. The full variable domain, rest sourced from reference TRBV5-1 and TRBJ2-5, is KAGVTQTPRYLIKTRGQQVTLSCSPISGHRSVSWYQQTPGQGLQFLFEYFSETQRNKGNFPGRFSGRQFSNSRSEMNVSTLELGDSALYLCASSFSGGNQETQYFGPGTRLLVL.

This clonotype was observed a few times. This chain links TRBV7-2 with TRBJ2-5; the D is unclear. Deletions cut 3 bases from V and 5 bases from J, with 13 bases between. CDR1 is SGHTA, CDR2 FQGNSA, per germline. The CDR3 totals 14 residues. Written as DNA, the CDR3 is TGTGCCAGCAGCTTTGGAATAGTCATGGAGACCCAGTACTTC. This codes for CASSFGIVMETQYF.

This chain connects TRBV5-1 to TRBJ1-1, with D uncertain. The CDR3 runs to 14 residues. From germline, CDR1 is SGHRS and CDR2 YFSETQ. The V and J ends lost 2 bases and 1 base respectively, with 9 bases between them. The CDR3 region is CASSFDGGNTEAFF. CDR3 coding DNA: TGCGCCAGCAGCTTCGACGGAGGGAACACTGAAGCTTTCTTT.

This clonotype was seen a handful of times. CDR3 in DNA: TGTGCCACCAGCAGGATTACGGGGGCCTCCTACAATGAGCAGTTCTTC. Its protein product is CATSRITGASYNEQFF. This rearrangement joins TRBV15 to TRBJ2-1; D possibly uses TRBD1 or TRBD2 (6 bases each). The CDR3 contains 16 residues. The germline V gene has CDR1 LNHNV and CDR2 YYDKDF (reference sequence). V dropped 3 bases and J dropped 0 bases, with 12 bases sitting between them.

This chain links TRBV3-1 with TRBJ2-3; TRBD2 matches 12 bases. This CDR3 comprises 18 residues. Germline trimming cut 4 bases from V and 4 bases from J; bases unmatched to any gene: 12. Per germline, CDR1 LGHDT and CDR2 YNNKEL (reference sequence). CDR3 bases: TGTGCCAGCAGCCCGCTATATCCTAGCGGGGGGGCGGCAGATACGCAGTATTTT. Translation: CASSPLYPSGGAADTQYF.